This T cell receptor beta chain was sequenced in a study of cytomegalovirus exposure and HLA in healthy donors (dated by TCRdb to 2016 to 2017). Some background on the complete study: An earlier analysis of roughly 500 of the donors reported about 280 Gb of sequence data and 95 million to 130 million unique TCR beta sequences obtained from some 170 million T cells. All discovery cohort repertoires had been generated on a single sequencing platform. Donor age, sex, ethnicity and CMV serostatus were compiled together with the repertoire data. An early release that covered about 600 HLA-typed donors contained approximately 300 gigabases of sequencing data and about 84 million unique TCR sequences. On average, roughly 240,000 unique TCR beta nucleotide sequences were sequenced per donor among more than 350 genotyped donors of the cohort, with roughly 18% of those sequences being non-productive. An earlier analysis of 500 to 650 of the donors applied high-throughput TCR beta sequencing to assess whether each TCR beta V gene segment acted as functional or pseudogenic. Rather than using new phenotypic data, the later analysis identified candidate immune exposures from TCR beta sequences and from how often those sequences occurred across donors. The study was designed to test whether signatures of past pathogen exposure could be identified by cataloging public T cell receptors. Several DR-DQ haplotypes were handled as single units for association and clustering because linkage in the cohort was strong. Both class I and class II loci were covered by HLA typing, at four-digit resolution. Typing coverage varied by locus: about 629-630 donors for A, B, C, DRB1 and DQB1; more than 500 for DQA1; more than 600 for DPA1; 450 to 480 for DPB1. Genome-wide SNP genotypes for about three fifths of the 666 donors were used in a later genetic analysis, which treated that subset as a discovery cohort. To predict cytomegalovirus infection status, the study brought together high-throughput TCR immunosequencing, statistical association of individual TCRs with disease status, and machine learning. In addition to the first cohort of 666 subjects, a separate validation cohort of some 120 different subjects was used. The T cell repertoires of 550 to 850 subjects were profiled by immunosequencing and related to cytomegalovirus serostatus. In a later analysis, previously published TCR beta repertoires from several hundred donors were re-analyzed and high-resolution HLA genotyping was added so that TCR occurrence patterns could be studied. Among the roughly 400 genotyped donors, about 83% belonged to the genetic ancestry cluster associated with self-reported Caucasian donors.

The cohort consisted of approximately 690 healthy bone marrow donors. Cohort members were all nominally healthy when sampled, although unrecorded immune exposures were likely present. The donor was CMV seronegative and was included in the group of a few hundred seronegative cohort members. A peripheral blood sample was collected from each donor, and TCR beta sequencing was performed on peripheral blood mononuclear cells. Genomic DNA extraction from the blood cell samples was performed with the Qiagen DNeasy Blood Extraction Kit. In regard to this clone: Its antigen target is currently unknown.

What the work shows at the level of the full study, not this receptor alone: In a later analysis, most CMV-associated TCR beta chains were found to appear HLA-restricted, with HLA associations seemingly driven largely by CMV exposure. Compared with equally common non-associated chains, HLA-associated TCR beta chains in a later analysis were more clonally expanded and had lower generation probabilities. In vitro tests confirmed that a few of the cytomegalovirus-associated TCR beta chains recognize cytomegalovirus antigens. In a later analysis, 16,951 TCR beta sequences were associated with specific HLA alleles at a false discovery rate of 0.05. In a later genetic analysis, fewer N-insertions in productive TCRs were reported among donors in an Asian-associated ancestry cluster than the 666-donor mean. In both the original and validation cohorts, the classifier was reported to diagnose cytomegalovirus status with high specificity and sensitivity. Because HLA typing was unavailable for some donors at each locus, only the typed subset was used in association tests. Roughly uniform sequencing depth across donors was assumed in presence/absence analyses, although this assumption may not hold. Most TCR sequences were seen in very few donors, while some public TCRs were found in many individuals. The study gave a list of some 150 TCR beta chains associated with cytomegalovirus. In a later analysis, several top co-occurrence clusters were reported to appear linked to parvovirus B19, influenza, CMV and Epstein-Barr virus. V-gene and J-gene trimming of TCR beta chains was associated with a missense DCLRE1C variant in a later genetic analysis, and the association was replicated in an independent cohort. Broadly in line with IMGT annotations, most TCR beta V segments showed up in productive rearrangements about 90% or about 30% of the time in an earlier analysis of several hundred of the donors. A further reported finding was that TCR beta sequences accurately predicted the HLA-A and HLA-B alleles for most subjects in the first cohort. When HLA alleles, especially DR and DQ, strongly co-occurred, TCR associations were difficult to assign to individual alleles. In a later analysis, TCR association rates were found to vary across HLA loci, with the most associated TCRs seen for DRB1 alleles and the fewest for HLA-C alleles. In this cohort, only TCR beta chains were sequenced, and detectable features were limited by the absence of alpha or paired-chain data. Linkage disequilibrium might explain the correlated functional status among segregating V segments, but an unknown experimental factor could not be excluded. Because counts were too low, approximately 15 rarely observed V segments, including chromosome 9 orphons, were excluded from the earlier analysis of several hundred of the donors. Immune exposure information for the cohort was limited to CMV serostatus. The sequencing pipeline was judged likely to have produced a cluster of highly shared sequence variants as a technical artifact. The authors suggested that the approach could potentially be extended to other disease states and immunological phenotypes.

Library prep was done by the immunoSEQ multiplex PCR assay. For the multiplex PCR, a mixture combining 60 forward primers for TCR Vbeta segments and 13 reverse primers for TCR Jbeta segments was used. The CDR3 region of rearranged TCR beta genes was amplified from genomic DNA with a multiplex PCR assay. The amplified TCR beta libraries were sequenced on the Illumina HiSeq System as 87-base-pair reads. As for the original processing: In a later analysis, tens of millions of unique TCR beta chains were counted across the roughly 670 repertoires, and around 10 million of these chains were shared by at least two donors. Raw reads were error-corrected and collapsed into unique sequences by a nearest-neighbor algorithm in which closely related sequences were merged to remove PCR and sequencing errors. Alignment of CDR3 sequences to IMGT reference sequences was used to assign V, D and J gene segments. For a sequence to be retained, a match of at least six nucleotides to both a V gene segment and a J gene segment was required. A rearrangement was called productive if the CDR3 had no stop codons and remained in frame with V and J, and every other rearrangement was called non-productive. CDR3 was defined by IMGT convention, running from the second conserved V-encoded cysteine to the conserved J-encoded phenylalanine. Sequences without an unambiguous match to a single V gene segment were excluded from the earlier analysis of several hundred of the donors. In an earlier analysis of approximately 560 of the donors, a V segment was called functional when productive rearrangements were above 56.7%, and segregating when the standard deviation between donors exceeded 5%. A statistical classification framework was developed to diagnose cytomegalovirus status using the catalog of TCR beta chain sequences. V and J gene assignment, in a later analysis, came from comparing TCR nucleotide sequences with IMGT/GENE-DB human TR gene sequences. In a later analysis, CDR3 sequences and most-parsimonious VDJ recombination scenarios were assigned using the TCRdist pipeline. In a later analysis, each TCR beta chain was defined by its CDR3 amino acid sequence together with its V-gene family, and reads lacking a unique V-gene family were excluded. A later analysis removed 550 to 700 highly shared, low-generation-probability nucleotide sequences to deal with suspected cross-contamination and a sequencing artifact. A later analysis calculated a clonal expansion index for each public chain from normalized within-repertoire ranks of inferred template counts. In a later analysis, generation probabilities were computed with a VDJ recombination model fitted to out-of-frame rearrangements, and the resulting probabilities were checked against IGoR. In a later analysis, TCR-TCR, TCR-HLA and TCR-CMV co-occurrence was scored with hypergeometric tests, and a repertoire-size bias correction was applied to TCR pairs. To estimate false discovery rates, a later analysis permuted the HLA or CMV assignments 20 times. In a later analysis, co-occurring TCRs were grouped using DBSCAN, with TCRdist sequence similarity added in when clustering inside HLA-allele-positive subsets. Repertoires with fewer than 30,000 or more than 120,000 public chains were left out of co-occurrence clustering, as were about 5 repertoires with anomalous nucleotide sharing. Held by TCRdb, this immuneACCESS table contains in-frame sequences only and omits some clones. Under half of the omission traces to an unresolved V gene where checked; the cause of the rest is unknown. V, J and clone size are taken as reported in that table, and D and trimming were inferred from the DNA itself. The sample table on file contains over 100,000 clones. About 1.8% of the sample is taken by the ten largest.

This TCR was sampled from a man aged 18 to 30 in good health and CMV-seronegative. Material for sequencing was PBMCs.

The CDR3 has the sequence CAGSGRQDTDTQYF. The DNA sequence follows: TGTGCCGGATCGGGGAGGCAGGACACAGATACGCAGTATTTT. The rearranged segments are TRBV5-6 and TRBJ2-3; TRBD2 might be the D gene, on 6 matching bases. CDR1 SGHDT and CDR2 YYEEEE were looked up in the germline V gene. Inclusive of the bounding cysteine and phenylalanine, the CDR3 is 14 residues long. Just CDR3 DNA is preserved here, 42 bases in frame from base 1. V gives up 10 bases and J gives up 2 bases, and the segment between their germline ends measures 17 bases.